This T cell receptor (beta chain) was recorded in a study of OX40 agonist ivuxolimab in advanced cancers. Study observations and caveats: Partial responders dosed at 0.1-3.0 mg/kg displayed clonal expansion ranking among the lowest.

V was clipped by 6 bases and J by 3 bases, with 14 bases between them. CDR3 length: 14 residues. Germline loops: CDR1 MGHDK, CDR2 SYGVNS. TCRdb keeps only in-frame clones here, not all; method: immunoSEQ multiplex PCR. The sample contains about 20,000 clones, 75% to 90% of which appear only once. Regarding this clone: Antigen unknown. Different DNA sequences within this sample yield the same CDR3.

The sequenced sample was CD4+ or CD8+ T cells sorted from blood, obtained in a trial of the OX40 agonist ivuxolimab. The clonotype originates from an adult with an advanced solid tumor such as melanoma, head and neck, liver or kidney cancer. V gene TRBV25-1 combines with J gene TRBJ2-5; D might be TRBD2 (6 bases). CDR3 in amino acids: CASSRRGGEETQYF. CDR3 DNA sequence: TGTGCCAGCAGCCGAAGAGGAGGGGAAGAGACCCAGTACTTC.